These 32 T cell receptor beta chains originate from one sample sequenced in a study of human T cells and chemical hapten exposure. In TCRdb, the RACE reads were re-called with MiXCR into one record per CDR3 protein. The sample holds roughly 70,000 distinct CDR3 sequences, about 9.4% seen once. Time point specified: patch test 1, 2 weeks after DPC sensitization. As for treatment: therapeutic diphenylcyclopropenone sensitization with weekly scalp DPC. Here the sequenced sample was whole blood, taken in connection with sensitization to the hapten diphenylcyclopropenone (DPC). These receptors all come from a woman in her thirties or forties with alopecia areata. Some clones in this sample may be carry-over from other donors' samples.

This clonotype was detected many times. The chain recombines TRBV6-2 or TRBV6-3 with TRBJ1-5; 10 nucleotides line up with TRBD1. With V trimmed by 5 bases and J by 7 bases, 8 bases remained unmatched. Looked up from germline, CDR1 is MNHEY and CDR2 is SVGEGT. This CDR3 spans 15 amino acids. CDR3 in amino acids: CASSQYGTGVQPQHF. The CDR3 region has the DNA TGTGCCAGCAGTCAATACGGGACAGGGGTCCAGCCCCAGCATTTT.

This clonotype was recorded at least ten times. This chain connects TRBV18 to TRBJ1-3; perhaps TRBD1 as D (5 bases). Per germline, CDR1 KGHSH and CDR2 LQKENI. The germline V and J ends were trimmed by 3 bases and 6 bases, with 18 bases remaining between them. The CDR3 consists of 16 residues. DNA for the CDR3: TGTGCCAGCTCACCGGTCTCAGGGTCGTTGGAAAACACCATATATTTT. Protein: CASSPVSGSLENTIYF. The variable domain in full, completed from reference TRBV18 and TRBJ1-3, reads NAGVMQNPRHLVRRRGQEARLRCSPMKGHSHVYWYRQLPEEGLKFMVYLQKENIIDESGMPKERFSAEFPKEGPSILRIQQVVRGDSAAYFCASSPVSGSLENTIYFGEGSWLTVV.

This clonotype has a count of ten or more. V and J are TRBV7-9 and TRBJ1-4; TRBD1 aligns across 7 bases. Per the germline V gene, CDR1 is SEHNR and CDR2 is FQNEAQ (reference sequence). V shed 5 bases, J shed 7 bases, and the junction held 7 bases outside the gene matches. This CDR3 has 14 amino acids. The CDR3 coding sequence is TGTGCCAGCAGCCGTACAGGGGATTTTGAAAAACTGTTTTTT. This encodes CASSRTGDFEKLFF.

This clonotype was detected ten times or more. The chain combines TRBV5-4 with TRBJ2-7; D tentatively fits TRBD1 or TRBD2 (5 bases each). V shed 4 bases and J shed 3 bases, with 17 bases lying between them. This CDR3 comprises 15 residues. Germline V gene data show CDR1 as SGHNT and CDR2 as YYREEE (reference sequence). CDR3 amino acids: CASSPGRKKDYEQYF. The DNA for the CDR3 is TGTGCCAGCAGCCCGGGACGGAAAAAAGACTACGAGCAGTACTTC. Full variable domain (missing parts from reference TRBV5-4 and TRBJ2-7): ETGVTQSPTHLIKTRGQQVTLRCSSQSGHNTVSWYQQALGQGPQFIFQYYREEENGRGNFPPRFSGLQFPNYSSELNVNALELDDSALYLCASSPGRKKDYEQYFGPGTRLTVT.

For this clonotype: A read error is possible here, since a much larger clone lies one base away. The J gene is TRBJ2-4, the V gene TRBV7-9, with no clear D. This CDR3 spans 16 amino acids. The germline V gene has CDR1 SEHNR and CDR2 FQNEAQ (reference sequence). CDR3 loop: CASSLVGGQAKIIQYF. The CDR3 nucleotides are TGTGCCAGCAGCTTAGTAGGTGGTCAGGCCAAAATCATTCAGTACTTC. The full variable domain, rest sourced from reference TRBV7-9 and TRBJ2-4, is DTGVSQNPRHKITKRGQNVTFRCDPISEHNRLYWYRQTLGQGPEFLTYFQNEAQLEKSRLLSDRFSAERPKGSFSTLEIQRTEQGDSAMYLCASSLVGGQAKIIQYFGAGTRLSVL.

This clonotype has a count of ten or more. CDR3 DNA sequence: TGTGCCAGCAGTGAACACTCTGGAAACACCATATATTTT. Its protein product is CASSEHSGNTIYF. The V and J genes are TRBV2 and TRBJ1-3; D call uncertain. This CDR3 spans 13 amino acids. V was shortened by 2 bases and J by 0 bases, with 2 bases between the two germline ends. Germline V gene data show CDR1 as SNHLY and CDR2 as FYNNEI.

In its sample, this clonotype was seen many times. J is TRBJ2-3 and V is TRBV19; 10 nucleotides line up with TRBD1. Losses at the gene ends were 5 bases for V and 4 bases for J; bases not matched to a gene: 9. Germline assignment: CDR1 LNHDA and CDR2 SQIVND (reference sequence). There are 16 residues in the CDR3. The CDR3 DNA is TGTGCCAGTAGTCGGCCCCGGGACAGGGGCCCAGATACGCAGTATTTT. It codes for CASSRPRDRGPDTQYF.

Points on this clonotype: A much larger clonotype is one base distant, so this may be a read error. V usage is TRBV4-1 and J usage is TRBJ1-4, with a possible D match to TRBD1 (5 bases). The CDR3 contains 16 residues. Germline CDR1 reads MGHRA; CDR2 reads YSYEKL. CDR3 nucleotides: TGCGCCATCAGCCAAGGGCAGGGTACAACTAATGAAAAACTGTTTTTT. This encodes CAISQGQGTTNEKLFF.

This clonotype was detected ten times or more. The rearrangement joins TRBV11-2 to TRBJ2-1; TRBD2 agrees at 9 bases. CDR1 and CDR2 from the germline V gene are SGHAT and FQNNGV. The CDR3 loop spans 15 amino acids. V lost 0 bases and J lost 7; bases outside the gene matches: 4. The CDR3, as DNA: TGTGCCAGCAGCTTAGAGCGGGGGGGCCGTAATGAGCAGTTCTTC. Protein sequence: CASSLERGGRNEQFF.

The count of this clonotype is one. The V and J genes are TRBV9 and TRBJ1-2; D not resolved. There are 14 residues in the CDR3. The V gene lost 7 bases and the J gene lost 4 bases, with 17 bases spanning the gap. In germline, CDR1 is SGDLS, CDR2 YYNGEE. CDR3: CASGEVAPGYGYTF. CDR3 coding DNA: TGTGCCAGCGGAGAAGTGGCGCCAGGCTATGGCTACACCTTC.

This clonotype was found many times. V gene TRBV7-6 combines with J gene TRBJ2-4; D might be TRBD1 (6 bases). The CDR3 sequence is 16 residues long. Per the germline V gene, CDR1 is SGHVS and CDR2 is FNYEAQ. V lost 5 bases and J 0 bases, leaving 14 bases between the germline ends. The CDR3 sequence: CASSPGHGEAKNIQYF. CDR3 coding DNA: TGTGCCAGCAGCCCGGGACACGGAGAAGCCAAAAACATTCAGTACTTC.

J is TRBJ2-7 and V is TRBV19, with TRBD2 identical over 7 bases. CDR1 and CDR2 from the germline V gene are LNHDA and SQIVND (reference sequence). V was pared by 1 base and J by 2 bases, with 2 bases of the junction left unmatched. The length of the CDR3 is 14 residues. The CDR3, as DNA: TGTGCCAGTAGTATAGTGGGAGGGACCTACGAGCAGTACTTC. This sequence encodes CASSIVGGTYEQYF.

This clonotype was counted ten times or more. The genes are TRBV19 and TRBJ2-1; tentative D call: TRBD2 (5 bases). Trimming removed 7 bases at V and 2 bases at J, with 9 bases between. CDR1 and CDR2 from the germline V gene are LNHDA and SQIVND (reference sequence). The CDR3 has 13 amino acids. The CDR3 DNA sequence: TGTGCCAGTAATAACGGGGCCTACAATGAGCAGTTCTTC. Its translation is CASNNGAYNEQFF. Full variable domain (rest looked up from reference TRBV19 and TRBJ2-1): DGGITQSPKYLFRKEGQNVTLSCEQNLNHDAMYWYRQDPGQGLRLIYYSQIVNDFQKGDIAEGYSVSREKKESFPLTVTSAQKNPTAFYLCASNNGAYNEQFFGPGTRLTVL.

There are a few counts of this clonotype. The CDR3 DNA follows: TGCGCCAGCAGTGAGTCAACCGGGACAGCGGCTTACAATGAGCAGTTCTTC. It translates to CASSESTGTAAYNEQFF. The rearrangement uses TRBV10-2 and TRBJ2-1; the match to TRBD1 covers 7 bases. The CDR3 length is 17 residues. V was clipped by 0 bases and J by 4 bases; unmatched bases: 9. Germline V gene data show CDR1 as WSHSY and CDR2 as SAAADI.

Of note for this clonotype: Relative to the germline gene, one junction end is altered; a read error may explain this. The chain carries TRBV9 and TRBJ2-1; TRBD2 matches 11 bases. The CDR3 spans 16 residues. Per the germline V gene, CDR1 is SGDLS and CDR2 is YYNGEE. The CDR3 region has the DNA TGTGCCAGCGGCGTAGCGGGGGGGCTCCCCTACAATGAGCAGTTCTTC. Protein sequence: CASGVAGGLPYNEQFF.

CDR3 DNA: TGTGCCAGCAGCCCTGGTTCCTACTCCTACGAGCAGTACTTC. Its translation: CASSPGSYSYEQYF. The rearrangement uses TRBV12-3 or TRBV12-4 and TRBJ2-7, with D hard to call. Trimming took 6 bases from V and 0 from J, leaving 12 bases between them. The CDR3 runs 14 residues.

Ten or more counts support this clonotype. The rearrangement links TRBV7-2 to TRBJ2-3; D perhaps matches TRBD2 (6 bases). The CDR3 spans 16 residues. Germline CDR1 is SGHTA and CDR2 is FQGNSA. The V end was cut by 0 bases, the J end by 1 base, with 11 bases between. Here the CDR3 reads CASSLAYASGTDTQYF. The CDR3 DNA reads TGTGCCAGCAGCTTAGCTTACGCTAGCGGCACAGATACGCAGTATTTT. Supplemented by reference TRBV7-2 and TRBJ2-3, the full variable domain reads GAGVSQSPSNKVTEKGKDVELRCDPISGHTALYWYRQSLGQGLEFLIYFQGNSAPDKSGLPSDRFSAERTGGSVSTLTIQRTQQEDSAVYLCASSLAYASGTDTQYFGPGTRLTVL.

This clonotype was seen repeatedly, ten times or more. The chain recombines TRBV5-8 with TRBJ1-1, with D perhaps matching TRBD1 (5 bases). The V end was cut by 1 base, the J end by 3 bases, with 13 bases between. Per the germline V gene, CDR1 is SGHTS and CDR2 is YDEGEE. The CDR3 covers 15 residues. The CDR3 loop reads CASSLYAGRYTEAFF. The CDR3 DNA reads TGTGCCAGCAGCTTGTACGCGGGACGGTACACTGAAGCTTTCTTT.

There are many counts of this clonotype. CDR3 DNA: TGTGCCAGCAGCTCTTCTCGGGCGGGACCCCACAATGAGCAGTTCTTC. Amino acid sequence: CASSSSRAGPHNEQFF. The chain recombines TRBV7-2 with TRBJ2-1; weak D call: TRBD2 (6 bases). The CDR3 is 16 residues long. Looked up from germline, CDR1 is SGHTA and CDR2 is FQGNSA. The V end was cut by 4 bases, the J end by 5 bases, with 18 bases between. Drawing the rest from reference TRBV7-2 and TRBJ2-1, the complete variable domain is GAGVSQSPSNKVTEKGKDVELRCDPISGHTALYWYRQSLGQGLEFLIYFQGNSAPDKSGLPSDRFSAERTGGSVSTLTIQRTQQEDSAVYLCASSSSRAGPHNEQFFGPGTRLTVL.

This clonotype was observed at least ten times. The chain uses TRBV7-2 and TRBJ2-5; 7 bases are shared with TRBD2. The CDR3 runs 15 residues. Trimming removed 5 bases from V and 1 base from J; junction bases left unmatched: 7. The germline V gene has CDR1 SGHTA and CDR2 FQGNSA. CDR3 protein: CASSVGWGGQETQYF. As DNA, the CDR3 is TGTGCCAGCAGCGTAGGGTGGGGGGGCCAAGAGACCCAGTACTTC.

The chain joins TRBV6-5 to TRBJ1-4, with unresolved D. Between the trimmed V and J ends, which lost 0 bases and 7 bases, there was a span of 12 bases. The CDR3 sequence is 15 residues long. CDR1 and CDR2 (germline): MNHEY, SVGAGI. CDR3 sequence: CASSYSRTGTEKLFF. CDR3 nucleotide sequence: TGTGCCAGCAGTTACTCGAGGACGGGAACTGAAAAACTGTTTTTT.

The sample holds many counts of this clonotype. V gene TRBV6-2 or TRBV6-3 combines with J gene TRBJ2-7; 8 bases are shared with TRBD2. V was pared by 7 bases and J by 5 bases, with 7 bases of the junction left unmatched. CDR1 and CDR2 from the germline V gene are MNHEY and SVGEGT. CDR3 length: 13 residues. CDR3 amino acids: CASTERGLDEQYF. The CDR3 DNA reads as TGTGCCAGCACAGAGCGGGGACTAGACGAGCAGTACTTC.

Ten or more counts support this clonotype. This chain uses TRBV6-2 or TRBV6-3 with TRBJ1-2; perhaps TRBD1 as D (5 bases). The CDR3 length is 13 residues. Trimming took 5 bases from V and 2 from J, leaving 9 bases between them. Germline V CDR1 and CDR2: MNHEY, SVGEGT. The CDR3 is CASSAGLNYGYTF. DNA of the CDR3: TGTGCCAGCAGTGCGGGACTAAACTATGGCTACACCTTC.

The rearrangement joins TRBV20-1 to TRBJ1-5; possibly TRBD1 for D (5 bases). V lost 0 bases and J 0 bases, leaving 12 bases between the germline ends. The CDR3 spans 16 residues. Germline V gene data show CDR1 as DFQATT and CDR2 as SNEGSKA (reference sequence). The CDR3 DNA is TGCAGTGCTAGAGATGGGGGGAGGCCTAGCAATCAGCCCCAGCATTTT. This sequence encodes CSARDGGRPSNQPQHF.

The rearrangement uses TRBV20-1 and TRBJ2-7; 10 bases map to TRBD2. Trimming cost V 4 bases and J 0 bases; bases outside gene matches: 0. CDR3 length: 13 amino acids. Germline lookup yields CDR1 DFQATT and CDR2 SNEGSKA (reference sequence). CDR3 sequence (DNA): TGCAGTGCTACTAGCGGGAGCTCCTACGAGCAGTACTTC. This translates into CSATSGSSYEQYF.

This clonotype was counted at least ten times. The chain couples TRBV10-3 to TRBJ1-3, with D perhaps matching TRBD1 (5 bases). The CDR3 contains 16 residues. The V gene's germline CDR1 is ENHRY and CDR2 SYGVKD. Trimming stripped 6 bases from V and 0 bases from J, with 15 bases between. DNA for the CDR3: TGTGCCATCAGCAGTTCTGACAGCTACTCTGGAAACACCATATATTTT. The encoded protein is CAISSSDSYSGNTIYF.

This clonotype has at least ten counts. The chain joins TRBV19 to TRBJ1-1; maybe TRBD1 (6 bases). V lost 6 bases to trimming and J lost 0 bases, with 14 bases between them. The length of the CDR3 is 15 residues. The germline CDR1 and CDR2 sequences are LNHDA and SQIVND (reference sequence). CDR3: CASRSGAGMNTEAFF. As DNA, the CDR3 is TGTGCCAGTAGATCGGGGGCGGGGATGAACACTGAAGCTTTCTTT.

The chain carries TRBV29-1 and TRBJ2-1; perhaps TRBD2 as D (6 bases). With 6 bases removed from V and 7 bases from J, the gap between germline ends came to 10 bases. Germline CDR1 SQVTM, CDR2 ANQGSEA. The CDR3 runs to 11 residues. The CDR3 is CSVRLGNEQFF. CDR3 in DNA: TGCAGCGTAAGACTAGGGAATGAGCAGTTCTTC.

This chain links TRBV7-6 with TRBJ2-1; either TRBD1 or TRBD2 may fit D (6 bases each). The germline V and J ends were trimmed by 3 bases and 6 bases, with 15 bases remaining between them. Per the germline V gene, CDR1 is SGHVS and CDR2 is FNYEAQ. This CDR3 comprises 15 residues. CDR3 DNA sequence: TGTGCCAGCAGCTTTCAGCTAGGGGGGCCCAATGAGCAGTTCTTC. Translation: CASSFQLGGPNEQFF.

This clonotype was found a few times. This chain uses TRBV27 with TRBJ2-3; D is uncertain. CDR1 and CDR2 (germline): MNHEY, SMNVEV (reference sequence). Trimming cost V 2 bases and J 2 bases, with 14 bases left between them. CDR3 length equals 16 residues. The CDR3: CASSLRARELTDTQYF. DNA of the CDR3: TGTGCCAGCAGTTTACGAGCGCGTGAACTCACAGATACGCAGTATTTT.

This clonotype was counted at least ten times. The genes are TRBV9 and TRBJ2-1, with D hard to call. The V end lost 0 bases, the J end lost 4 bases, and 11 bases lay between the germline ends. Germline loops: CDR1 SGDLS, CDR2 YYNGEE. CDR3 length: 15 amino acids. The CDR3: CASSVAGAAYNEQFF. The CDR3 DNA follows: TGTGCCAGCAGCGTAGCTGGCGCCGCGTACAATGAGCAGTTCTTC.

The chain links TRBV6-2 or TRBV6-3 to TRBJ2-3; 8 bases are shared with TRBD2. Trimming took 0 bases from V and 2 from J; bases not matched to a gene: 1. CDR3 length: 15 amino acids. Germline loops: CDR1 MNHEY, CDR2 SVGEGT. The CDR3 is CASSYSTSDTDTQYF. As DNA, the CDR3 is TGTGCCAGCAGTTACTCGACTAGCGACACAGATACGCAGTATTTT.